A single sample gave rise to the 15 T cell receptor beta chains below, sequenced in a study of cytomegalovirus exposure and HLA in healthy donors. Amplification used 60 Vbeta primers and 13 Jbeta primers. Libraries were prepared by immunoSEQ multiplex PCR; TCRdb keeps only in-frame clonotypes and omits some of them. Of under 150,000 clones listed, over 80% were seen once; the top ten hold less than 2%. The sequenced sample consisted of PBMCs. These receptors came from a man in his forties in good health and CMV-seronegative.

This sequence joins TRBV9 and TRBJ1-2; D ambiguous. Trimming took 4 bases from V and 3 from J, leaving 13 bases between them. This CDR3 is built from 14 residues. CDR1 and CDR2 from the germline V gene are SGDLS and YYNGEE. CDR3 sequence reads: CASSPPGRDYGYTF. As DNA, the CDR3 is TGTGCCAGCAGCCCTCCAGGAAGAGACTATGGCTACACCTTC.

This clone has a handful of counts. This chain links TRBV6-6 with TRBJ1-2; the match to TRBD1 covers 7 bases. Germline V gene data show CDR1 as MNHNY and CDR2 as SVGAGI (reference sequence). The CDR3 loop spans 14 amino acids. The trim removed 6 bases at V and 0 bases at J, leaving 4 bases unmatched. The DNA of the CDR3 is TGTGCCAGCAGCCCCGGGACAGCTAACTATGGCTACACCTTC. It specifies CASSPGTANYGYTF.

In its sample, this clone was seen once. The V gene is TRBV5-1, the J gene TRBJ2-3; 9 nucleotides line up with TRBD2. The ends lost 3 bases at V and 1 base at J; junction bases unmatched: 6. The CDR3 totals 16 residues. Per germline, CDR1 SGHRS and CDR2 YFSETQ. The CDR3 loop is CASSWGLAGGTDTQYF. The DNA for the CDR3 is TGCGCCAGCAGCTGGGGACTAGCTGGGGGCACAGATACGCAGTATTTT.

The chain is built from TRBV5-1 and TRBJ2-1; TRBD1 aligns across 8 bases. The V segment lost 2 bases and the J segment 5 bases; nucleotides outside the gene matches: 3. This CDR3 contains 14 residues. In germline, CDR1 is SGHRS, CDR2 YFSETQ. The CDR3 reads CASSLGTGNNEQFF. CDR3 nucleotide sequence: TGCGCCAGCAGCTTAGGGACAGGCAACAATGAGCAGTTCTTC.

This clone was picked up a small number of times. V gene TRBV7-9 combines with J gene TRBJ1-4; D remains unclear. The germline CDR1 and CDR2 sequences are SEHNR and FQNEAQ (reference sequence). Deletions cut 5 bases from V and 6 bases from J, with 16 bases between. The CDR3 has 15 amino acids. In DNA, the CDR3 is TGTGCCAGCAGCCCCTCCGGAGGACCGCATGAAAAACTGTTTTTT. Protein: CASSPSGGPHEKLFF.

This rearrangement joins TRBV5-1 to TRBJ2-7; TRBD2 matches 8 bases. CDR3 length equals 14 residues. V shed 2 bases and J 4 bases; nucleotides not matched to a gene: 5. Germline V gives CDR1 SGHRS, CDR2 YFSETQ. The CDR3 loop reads CASSFSGMGYEQYF. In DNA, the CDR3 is TGCGCCAGCAGCTTTAGCGGGATGGGGTACGAGCAGTACTTC.

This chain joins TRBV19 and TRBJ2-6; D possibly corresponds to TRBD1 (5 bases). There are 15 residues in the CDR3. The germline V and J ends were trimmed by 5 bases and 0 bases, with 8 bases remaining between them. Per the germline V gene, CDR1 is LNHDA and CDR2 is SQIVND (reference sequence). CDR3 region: CASSRQGSGANVLTF. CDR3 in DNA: TGTGCCAGTAGTCGTCAGGGCTCTGGGGCCAACGTCCTGACTTTC.

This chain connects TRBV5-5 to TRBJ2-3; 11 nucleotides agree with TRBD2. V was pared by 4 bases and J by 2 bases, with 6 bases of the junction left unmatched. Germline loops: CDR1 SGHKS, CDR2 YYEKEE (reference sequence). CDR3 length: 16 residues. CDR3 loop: CASSTGLAGTTDTQYF. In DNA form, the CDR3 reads TGTGCCAGCAGCACCGGACTAGCGGGTACCACAGATACGCAGTATTTT.

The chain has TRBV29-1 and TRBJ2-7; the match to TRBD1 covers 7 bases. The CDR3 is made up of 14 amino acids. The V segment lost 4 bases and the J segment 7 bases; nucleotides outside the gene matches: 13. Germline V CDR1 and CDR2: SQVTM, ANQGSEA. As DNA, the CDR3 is TGCAGCGTTGCACAGGGGACGAATTCGGGAGAGCAGTACTTC. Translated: CSVAQGTNSGEQYF.

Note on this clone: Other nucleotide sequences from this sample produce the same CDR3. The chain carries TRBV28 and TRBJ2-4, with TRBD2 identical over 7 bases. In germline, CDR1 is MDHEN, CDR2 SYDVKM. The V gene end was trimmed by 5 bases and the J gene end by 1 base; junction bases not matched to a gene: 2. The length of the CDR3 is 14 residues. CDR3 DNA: TGTGCCAGCAGTCTCGGGGGGGCCAAAAACATTCAGTACTTC. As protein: CASSLGGAKNIQYF.

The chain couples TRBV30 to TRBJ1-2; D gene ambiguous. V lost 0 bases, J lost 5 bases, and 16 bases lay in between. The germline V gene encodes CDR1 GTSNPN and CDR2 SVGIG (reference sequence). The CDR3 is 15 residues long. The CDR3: CAWSVTGIWGYGYTF. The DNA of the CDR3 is TGTGCCTGGAGTGTAACCGGGATATGGGGATATGGCTACACCTTC.

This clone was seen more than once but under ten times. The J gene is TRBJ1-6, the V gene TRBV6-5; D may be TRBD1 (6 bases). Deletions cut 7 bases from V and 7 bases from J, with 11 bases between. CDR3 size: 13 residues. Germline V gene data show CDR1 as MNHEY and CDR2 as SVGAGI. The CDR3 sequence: CASTRGANSPLHF. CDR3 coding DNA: TGTGCCAGCACCCGGGGGGCCAATTCACCCCTCCACTTT.

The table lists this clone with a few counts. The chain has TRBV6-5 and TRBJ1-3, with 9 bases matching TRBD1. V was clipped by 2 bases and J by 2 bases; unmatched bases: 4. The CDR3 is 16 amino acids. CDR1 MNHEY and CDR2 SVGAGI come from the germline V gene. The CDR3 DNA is TGTGCCAGCAGTTACACCGGGACAGGGACTGGAAACACCATATATTTT. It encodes CASSYTGTGTGNTIYF.

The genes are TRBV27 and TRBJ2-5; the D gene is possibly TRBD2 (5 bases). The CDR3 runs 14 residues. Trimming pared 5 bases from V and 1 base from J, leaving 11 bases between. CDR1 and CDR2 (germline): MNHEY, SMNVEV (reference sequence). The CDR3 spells CASSPTNLQETQYF. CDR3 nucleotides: TGTGCCAGCAGTCCGACTAACCTCCAAGAGACCCAGTACTTC.

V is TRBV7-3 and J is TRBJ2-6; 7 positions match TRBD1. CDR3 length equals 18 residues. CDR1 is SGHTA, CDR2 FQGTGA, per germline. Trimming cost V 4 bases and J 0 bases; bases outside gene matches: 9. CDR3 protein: CASSSPRDRNSGANVLTF. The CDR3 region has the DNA TGTGCCAGCAGCTCACCCCGGGACAGAAACTCTGGGGCCAACGTCCTGACTTTC.